Presented here are 11 T cell receptor beta chains from one specimen sequenced in a study of early T cells in non-severe SARS-CoV-2 infection. TCRdb recomputed calls from the 5' RACE reads with MiXCR, one row per CDR3 protein. This table holds some 26,000 distinct CDR3 sequences, 4.4% found once. Sequencing was done on a sample of whole blood. All receptors come from an adult who was a healthcare worker with PCR-confirmed SARS-CoV-2 infection or an uninfected control (not recorded which).

This clonotype was counted many times. The genes are TRBV19 and TRBJ1-4, with 8 bases matching TRBD1. CDR1 is LNHDA, CDR2 SQIVND, per germline (reference sequence). V gave up 3 bases and J gave up 3 bases; unmatched junction bases: 9. The CDR3 covers 17 residues. CDR3 in amino acids: CASSIRTGRPSNEKLFF. CDR3 nucleotide sequence: TGTGCCAGTAGTATTCGGACAGGGAGGCCTTCTAATGAAAAACTGTTTTTT.

Judged by abundance, this clonotype is medium-sized. This sequence joins TRBV29-1 and TRBJ2-3; D uncertain. The germline V gene has CDR1 SQVTM and CDR2 ANQGSEA. CDR3 size: 11 residues. Trimming cost V 0 bases and J 6 bases, with 4 bases left between them. The CDR3 DNA reads as TGCAGCGTTGAAGAAGGTGATACGCAGTATTTT. The encoded protein is CSVEEGDTQYF.

This clonotype is classed as medium-sized (0.01 to 0.1%). The chain carries TRBV27 and TRBJ1-5, with D uncertain. The CDR3 has 15 amino acids. Germline CDR1 MNHEY, CDR2 SMNVEV (reference sequence). The V gene lost 6 bases and the J gene lost 0 bases, with 12 bases spanning the gap. The CDR3 region has the DNA TGTGCCAGCAGCCCCGACATGTATAGCAATCAGCCCCAGCATTTT. This gives the protein CASSPDMYSNQPQHF.

This clonotype was counted ten times or more. The chain recombines TRBV12-3 or TRBV12-4 with TRBJ2-7; D might be TRBD1 (5 bases). V was cut by 6 bases and J by 3 bases, with 15 bases left in between. The CDR3 is 14 residues long. The CDR3 spells CASRRGQGIYEQYF. The CDR3 nucleotides read TGTGCCAGCAGAAGGGGTCAGGGAATCTACGAGCAGTACTTC.

This clonotype was observed at least ten times. The chain is built from TRBV20-1 and TRBJ2-7; 11 nucleotides line up with TRBD2. With V trimmed by 0 bases and J by 4 bases, 5 bases remained unmatched. CDR3 length equals 15 residues. Germline V gene data show CDR1 as DFQATT and CDR2 as SNEGSKA (reference sequence). CDR3 sequence: CSARDGTSGGYEQYF. The CDR3 nucleotides read TGCAGTGCTAGAGACGGTACTAGCGGGGGATACGAGCAGTACTTC.

The gene calls are TRBV7-9 and TRBJ1-5; possible D gene TRBD1, 5 bases. The CDR3 consists of 16 residues. V was trimmed by 5 bases and J by 0 bases, leaving 14 bases between them. Germline loops: CDR1 SEHNR, CDR2 FQNEAQ (reference sequence). The CDR3 DNA is TGTGCCAGCAGCGGGGACGGCACATATAGCAATCAGCCCCAGCATTTT. Encoded protein: CASSGDGTYSNQPQHF.

The table lists this clonotype with many counts. The chain uses TRBV7-6 and TRBJ2-3; D might be TRBD1 (5 bases). The V end was cut by 0 bases, the J end by 2 bases, with 9 bases between. This CDR3 contains 15 residues. Germline-derived CDR1 and CDR2 are SGHVS and FNYEAQ. CDR3 in amino acids: CASSLAPRDTDTQYF. The DNA for the CDR3 is TGTGCCAGCAGCTTAGCTCCCAGGGACACAGATACGCAGTATTTT. Based on the CDR3 plus reference TRBV7-6 and TRBJ2-3, the full variable domain is GAGVSQSPRYKVTKRGQDVALRCDPISGHVSLYWYRQALGQGPEFLTYFNYEAQQDKSGLPNDRFSAERPEGSISTLTIQRTEQRDSAMYRCASSLAPRDTDTQYFGPGTRLTVL.

This clonotype has a count of ten or more. The chain recombines TRBV7-2 with TRBJ2-7; D possibly corresponds to TRBD1 (6 bases). The germline CDR1 and CDR2 sequences are SGHTA and FQGNSA. The CDR3 spans 14 residues. Trimming cost V 5 bases and J 4 bases, with 15 bases left between them. DNA for the CDR3: TGTGCCAGCAGCACAAACGGCAGGGGTTACGAGCAGTACTTC. Protein: CASSTNGRGYEQYF.

Ten or more counts support this clonotype. The V gene is TRBV13, the J gene TRBJ2-3, with 10 nucleotides matching TRBD2. The V gene's germline CDR1 is PRHDT and CDR2 FYEKMQ (reference sequence). V was clipped by 5 bases and J by 2 bases; unmatched bases: 4. This CDR3 has 15 residues. The CDR3 here is CASSLSGGITDTQYF. CDR3 sequence (DNA): TGTGCCAGCAGCCTTAGCGGGGGGATCACAGATACGCAGTATTTT. Using reference TRBV13 and TRBJ2-3 for the parts outside the CDR3, the full variable domain is AAGVIQSPRHLIKEKRETATLKCYPIPRHDTVYWYQQGPGQDPQFLISFYEKMQSDKGSIPDRFSAQQFSDYHSELNMSSLELGDSALYFCASSLSGGITDTQYFGPGTRLTVL.

This clonotype was recorded at least ten times. The chain recombines TRBV29-1 with TRBJ2-3; 10 bases align to TRBD2. Germline V gene sequence: CDR1 SQVTM, CDR2 ANQGSEA. Losses at the gene ends were 3 bases for V and 6 bases for J; bases not matched to a gene: 6. This CDR3 is 14 amino acids long. The CDR3 loop reads CSVDSGGAGDTQYF. The CDR3 bases are TGCAGCGTTGACAGCGGGGGGGCCGGGGATACGCAGTATTTT.

This clonotype was observed at least ten times. The chain employs TRBV5-1 and TRBJ2-7; 9 nucleotides line up with TRBD1. V lost 4 bases, J lost 7 bases, and 6 bases stayed unmatched. This CDR3 comprises 13 residues. The germline V gene encodes CDR1 SGHRS and CDR2 YFSETQ. This CDR3 reads CASSPDRGFEQYF. The CDR3 nucleotides read TGCGCCAGCAGCCCTGACAGGGGGTTTGAGCAGTACTTC.